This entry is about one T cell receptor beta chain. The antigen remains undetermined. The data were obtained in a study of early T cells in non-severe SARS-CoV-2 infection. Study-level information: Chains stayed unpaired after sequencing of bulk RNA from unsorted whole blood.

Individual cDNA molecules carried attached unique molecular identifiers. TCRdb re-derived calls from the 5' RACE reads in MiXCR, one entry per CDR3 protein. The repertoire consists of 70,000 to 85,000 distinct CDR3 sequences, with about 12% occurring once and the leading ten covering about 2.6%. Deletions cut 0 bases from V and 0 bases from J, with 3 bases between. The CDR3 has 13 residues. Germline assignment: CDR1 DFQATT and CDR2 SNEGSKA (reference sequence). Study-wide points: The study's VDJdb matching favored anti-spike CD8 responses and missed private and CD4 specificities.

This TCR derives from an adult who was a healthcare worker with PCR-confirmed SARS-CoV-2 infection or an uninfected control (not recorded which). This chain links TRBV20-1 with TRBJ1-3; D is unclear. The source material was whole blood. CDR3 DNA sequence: TGCAGTGCTAGAGAAACCTCTGGAAACACCATATATTTT. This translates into CSARETSGNTIYF.